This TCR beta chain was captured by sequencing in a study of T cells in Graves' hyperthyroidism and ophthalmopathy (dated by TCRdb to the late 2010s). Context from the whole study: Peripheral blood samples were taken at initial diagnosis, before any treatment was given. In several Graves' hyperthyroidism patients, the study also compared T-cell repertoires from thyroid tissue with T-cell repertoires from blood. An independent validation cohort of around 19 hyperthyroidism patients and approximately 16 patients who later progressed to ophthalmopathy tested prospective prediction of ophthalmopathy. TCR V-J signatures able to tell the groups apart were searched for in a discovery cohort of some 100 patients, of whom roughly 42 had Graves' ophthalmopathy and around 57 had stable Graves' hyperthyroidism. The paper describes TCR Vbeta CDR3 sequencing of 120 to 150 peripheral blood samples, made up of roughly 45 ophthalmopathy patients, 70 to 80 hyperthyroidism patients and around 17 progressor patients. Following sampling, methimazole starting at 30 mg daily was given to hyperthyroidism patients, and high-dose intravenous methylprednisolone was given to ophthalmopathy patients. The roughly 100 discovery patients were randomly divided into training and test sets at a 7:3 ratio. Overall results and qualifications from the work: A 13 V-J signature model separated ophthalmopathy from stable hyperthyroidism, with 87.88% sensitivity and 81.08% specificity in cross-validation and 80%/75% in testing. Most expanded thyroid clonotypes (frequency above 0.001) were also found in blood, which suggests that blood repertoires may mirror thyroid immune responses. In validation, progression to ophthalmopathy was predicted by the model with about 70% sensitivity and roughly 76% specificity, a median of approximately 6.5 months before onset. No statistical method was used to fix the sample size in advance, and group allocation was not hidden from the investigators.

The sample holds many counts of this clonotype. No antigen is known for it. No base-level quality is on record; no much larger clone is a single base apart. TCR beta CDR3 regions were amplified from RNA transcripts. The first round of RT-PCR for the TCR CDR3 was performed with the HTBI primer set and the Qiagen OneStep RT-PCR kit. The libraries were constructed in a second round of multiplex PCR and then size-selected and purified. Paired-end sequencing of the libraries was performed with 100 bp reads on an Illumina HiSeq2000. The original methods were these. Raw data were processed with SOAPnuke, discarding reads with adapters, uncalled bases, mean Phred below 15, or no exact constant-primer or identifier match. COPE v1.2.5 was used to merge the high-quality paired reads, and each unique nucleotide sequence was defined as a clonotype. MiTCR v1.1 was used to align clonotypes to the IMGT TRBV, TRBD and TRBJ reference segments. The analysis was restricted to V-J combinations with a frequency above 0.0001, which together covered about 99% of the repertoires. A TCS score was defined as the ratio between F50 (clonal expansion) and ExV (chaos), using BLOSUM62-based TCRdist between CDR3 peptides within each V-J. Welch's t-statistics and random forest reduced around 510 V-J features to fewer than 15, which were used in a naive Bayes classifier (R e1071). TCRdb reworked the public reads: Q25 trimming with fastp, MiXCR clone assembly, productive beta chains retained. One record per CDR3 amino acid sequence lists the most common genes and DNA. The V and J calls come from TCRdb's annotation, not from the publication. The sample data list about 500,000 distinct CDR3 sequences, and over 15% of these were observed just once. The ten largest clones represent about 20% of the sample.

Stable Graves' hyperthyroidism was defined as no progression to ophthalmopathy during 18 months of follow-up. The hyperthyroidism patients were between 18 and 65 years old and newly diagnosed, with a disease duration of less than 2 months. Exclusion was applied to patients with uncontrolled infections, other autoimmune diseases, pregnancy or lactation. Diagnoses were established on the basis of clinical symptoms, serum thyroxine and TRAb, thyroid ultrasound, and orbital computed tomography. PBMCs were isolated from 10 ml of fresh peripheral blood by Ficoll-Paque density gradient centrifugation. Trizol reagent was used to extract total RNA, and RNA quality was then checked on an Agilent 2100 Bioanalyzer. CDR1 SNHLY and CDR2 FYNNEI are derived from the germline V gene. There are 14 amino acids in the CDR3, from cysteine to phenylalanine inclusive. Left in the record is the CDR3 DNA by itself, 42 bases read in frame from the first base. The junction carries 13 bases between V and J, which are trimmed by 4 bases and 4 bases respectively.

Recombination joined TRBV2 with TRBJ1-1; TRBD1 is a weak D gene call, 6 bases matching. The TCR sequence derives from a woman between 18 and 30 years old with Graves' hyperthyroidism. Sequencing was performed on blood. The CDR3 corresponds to CASSVRGAGTEAFF. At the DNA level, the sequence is TGTGCCAGCAGTGTGCGGGGGGCGGGCACTGAAGCTTTCTTT.